This paragraph reports one T cell receptor (beta chain). The data stem from a study of T cells in Graves' hyperthyroidism and ophthalmopathy. Authors of the study amplified TCR beta CDR3 regions from RNA transcripts. The HTBI set primed first-round TCR CDR3 RT-PCR. In TCRdb, the multiplex PCR reads were re-called with MiXCR into one record per CDR3 protein. Altogether nearly 600,000 distinct CDR3 sequences are present, approximately 15% being singletons, with the ten largest covering less than 6%. The hyperthyroidism was newly diagnosed and had lasted under 2 months; the patients were aged 18 to 65. A sample of blood taken at first hyperthyroidism diagnosis preceded any ophthalmopathy symptoms. The CDR3 is 12 residues long. The V gene lost 7 bases and the J gene lost 5 bases, with 11 bases spanning the gap. The V gene's germline CDR1 is MNHGY and CDR2 SVAAGI.

Sample: blood. The clonotype originates from a woman aged 25 to 39 with Graves' hyperthyroidism that later progressed to Graves' ophthalmopathy. V gene TRBV6-9 combines with J gene TRBJ2-5, with no clear D. The CDR3 sequence is CASIKSSETQYF. CDR3 sequence (DNA): TGTGCCAGCATTAAATCCTCGGAGACCCAGTACTTC.